This T cell receptor beta chain was observed in a study (dated by TCRdb to about 2015). Background for the entire study: The study examined whether tumor-infiltrating Tregs in breast cancer are drawn from blood Tregs or arise in situ by conversion from other CD4+ T cell subsets.

Broad study findings and their caveats: The TCR gene usage of tumor memory CD4+ T cells clustered together with blood and lymph node memory CD4+ cells and with lymph node naive CD4+ cells. The greatest overlap of tumor-infiltrating Treg TCR alpha and beta sequences was observed with tumor naive CD4+ T cells, followed by blood naive CD4+ T cells. Rather than covering whole repertoires, validation in the larger cohort was restricted to a single TCR beta V-J rearrangement.

Full-length TCR variable regions were amplified by 5' RACE PCR with constant-region reverse primers, followed by semi-nested PCR with Nested Universal Primer A. Using the ReliaPrep RNA Cell Miniprep System, total RNA was extracted, and the SMARTer RACE 5'/3' Kit was then used to reverse transcribe the RNA into 5'RACE-ready cDNA. An Illumina MiSeq was used to sequence the full-length TCR alpha and beta libraries, which had been barcoded with multiplex adaptors. In the original analysis: For each of nine subset-tissue groups, sequencing data from the five patients were combined, and the groups were compared by unsupervised clustering of TCR gene usage. The Morisita-Horn index, with shared sequences weighted by their contribution to each repertoire, was used to calculate repertoire similarity. TCRdb took the public reads, trimmed them with fastp at Q25, ran MiXCR for clone calling and kept in-frame beta chains. Every entry covers one CDR3 protein and lists the most common genes and DNA from its rows. Here the V and J calls rest on TCRdb's processing, not on the authors' analysis. Across this sample there are over 25,000 distinct CDR3 sequences, with 25% to 30% seen only once. Around 2.3% of the sample is held by the ten biggest clonotypes.

The germline V gene supplies CDR1 SGHRS and CDR2 YFSETQ. The CDR3 numbers 16 residues from cysteine through phenylalanine. The read is trimmed to its CDR3 DNA, 48 bases read in frame from base 1. From V the trimming removes 4 bases and from J it removes 1 base, while the gene matches leave 6 bases of the junction unaccounted for. Tregs were isolated as CD4+CD25+CD127-/low cells. Tregs, naive and memory CD4+ T cells from tumor, blood and ipsilateral draining lymph nodes of five breast cancer patients underwent full-length TCR alpha and beta sequencing. Tumor tissue and lymph nodes obtained from ipsilateral axillary dissection were perfused with PBS, minced and then digested with collagenase I and hyaluronidase. FACS confirmed that the sorted cell populations were more than 90% pure. Within its sample, this clonotype is medium-sized (0.01 to 0.1%). Its antigen is currently not known. No clone much larger than this one lies a single base away; base qualities are absent.

Sequencing was carried out using tumor-infiltrating Tregs sorted from the breast tumor. The sequence came from a female donor with breast cancer. The rearranged chain carries TRBV5-1 and TRBJ2-1, and 9 bases in between align with TRBD2. The CDR3 region: CASSPSSGTSYNEQFF. The DNA is TGCGCCAGCAGCCCCTCTAGCGGGACATCCTACAATGAGCAGTTCTTC.